This is a list of T cell receptor beta chains from one sample in a study of T cells in Graves' hyperthyroidism and ophthalmopathy. MiXCR was run by TCRdb on the multiplex PCR reads, yielding one entry per CDR3 protein. Of some 460,000 distinct CDR3 sequences in the sample, about a sixth were seen once. The sequencing sample was made of blood. The receptor source for this set is a woman aged 18-30 years with Graves' hyperthyroidism. The CDR3 runs from the conserved cysteine through the conserved F or W. D genes are given only for firm matches. The size entry is marked missing in some rows and otherwise reads once, few, many or a size class.

size | J | V | D | DNA | CDR3
- | TRBJ2-2 | TRBV12-3/TRBV12-4 | - | TGTGCCAGCAGTGAGTTTAACACCGGGGAGCTGTTTTTT | CASSEFNTGELFF
many | TRBJ1-5 | TRBV2 | TRBD1 | TGTGCCAGCAGTGAACAGGGGGGGGCAGCCCAGCATTTT | CASSEQGGAAQHF
many | TRBJ1-6 | TRBV28 | - | TGTGCCAGCAGTGAACAGGGCTCCTATAATTCACCCCTCCACTTT | CASSEQGSYNSPLHF
many | TRBJ2-7 | TRBV7-2 | - | TGTGCCAGCAGCTTAGTTCCGGCCTACGAGCAGTACTTC | CASSLVPAYEQYF
many | TRBJ1-5 | TRBV6-2/TRBV6-3 | - | TGTGCCAGCGAGCCGGGCAGTCGGAATCAGCCCCAGCATTTT | CASEPGSRNQPQHF
many | TRBJ1-2 | TRBV11-2 | TRBD1 | TGTGCCAGCAGCCGGACAGGGGAGAGCGTCTACACCTTC | CASSRTGESVYTF
many | TRBJ2-7 | TRBV5-6 | TRBD2 | TGTGCCAGCAGCTCCTTTATACGGGAGGACCCCTACGAGCAGTACTTC | CASSSFIREDPYEQYF
many | TRBJ2-1 | TRBV7-9 | TRBD2 | TGTGCCAGCAGACTAGCGGGGGCACCGGGGGGGAATGAGCAGTTCTTC | CASRLAGAPGGNEQFF
once | TRBJ1-4 | TRBV30 | TRBD1 | TGTGACTTGGGACAGGGTCGCGAGAAACTGTTTTTT | CDLGQGREKLFF
few | TRBJ2-2 | TRBV29-1 | - | TGCAGCGTTGAAGCCCGGAGGGAGCTGTTTTTT | CSVEARRELFF
many | TRBJ2-5 | TRBV24-1 | - | TGTGCCACCAGTCACGGGAGAAGGGAGACCCAGTACTTC | CATSHGRRETQYF
many | TRBJ2-5 | TRBV13 | - | TGTGCCAGCAGCTCCCCCCCGGGGAGAGAGACCCAGTACTTC | CASSSPPGRETQYF
few | TRBJ2-3 | TRBV12-3/TRBV12-4 | - | TGTGCCAGCAGTCTACAAGCGGCCGGGGGGTATTTT | CASSLQAAGGYF
many | TRBJ2-5 | TRBV20-1 | - | TGCAGTGCTGGAGAAGGGGGGAGAGGACATCTCCAAGAGACCCAGTACTTC | CSAGEGGRGHLQETQYF
many | TRBJ1-1 | TRBV10-3 | - | TGTGCCATCAGTGAGTCGGTGCGGGGGACTGAAGCTTTCTTT | CAISESVRGTEAFF
many | TRBJ2-3 | TRBV12-3/TRBV12-4 | TRBD2 | TGTGCCAGCAGTCTACCGGGACTAGGCACAGATACGCAGTATTTT | CASSLPGLGTDTQYF
many | TRBJ2-3 | TRBV29-1 | TRBD2 | TGCAGCGTTGAAGGCCACCTAGCGGGAGTGAATACGCAGTATTTT | CSVEGHLAGVNTQYF
few | TRBJ2-7 | TRBV4-1 | TRBD1 | TGCGCCAGCAGCCAAGAGGGGACAGGGGTGGACGAGCAGTACTTC | CASSQEGTGVDEQYF
many | TRBJ1-4 | TRBV20-1 | - | TGCAGTGCTCTCACCAGGGGTTCCGGTGAAAAACTGTTTTTT | CSALTRGSGEKLFF
many | TRBJ2-3 | TRBV7-9 | TRBD2 | TGTGCCAGCAGCCAAATATGGCGGGGGACAGATACGCAGTATTTT | CASSQIWRGTDTQYF
few | TRBJ1-6 | TRBV20-1 | TRBD1 | TGCAGTGCCGGGACAGGGGCGACATATAAATCACCCCTCCACTTT | CSAGTGATYKSPLHF
many | TRBJ1-5 | TRBV6-1 | - | TGTGCCACCCAAGCACACCTGGGGGGGCTTGGCAATCAGCCCCAGCATTTT | CATQAHLGGLGNQPQHF
many | TRBJ2-7 | TRBV6-1 | TRBD1 | TGTGCCAGCAGTCCTACAGGGGGCGACGGGGACGAGCAGTACTTC | CASSPTGGDGDEQYF
many | TRBJ1-4 | TRBV28 | - | TGTGCCAGCAGTCATAATGAAAAACTGTTTTTT | CASSHNEKLFF
many | TRBJ1-6 | TRBV15 | - | TGTGCCACGAAGGCGAGCTCCTATAATTCACCCCTCCACTTT | CATKASSYNSPLHF
- | TRBJ1-2 | TRBV18 | TRBD1 | TGTGCCAGCTCCAGCTTTCCGTCAGGGGGGGCCTATGGCTACACCTTC | CASSSFPSGGAYGYTF
many | TRBJ1-4 | TRBV2 | - | TGTGCCAGCACTCGGGCGGTTAATGAAAAACTGTTTTTT | CASTRAVNEKLFF
- | TRBJ2-3 | TRBV7-2 | - | TGTGCCAGCTCACCGGGGGCCAGTTGGGTAGATACGCAGTATTTT | CASSPGASWVDTQYF
many | TRBJ2-7 | TRBV20-1 | - | TGCAGTGCTAGAGATCAAAGGCAGAGCTCCTACGAGCAGTACTTC | CSARDQRQSSYEQYF
many | TRBJ2-7 | TRBV12-3/TRBV12-4 | TRBD2 | TGTGCCAGCAGTTCGGGACTAGCGGGCCAGCAGTACTTC | CASSSGLAGQQYF
- | TRBJ2-1 | TRBV24-1 | - | TGTGCCACCAGTGGGGGAGGTGAGCAGTTCTTC | CATSGGGEQFF
few | TRBJ2-3 | TRBV7-9 | TRBD2 | TGTGCCAGCAGCCCCACTAGCGGATTCACAGATACGCAGTATTTT | CASSPTSGFTDTQYF
few | TRBJ2-5 | TRBV6-2/TRBV6-3 | TRBD2 | TGTGCCAGCAGTTCCCCCACTACTAGCGTAGAGACCCAGTCCTTC | CASSSPTTSVETQSF
many | TRBJ2-7 | TRBV10-3 | - | TGTGCCATCAGTGAAGGGAGGTGGGAGCAGTACTTC | CAISEGRWEQYF
- | TRBJ1-2 | TRBV19 | - | TGTGCCAGTAGTATAAACCGCGGCAGGGCTGGCTACACCTTC | CASSINRGRAGYTF
many | TRBJ1-3 | TRBV2 | - | TGTGCCAGCAGGGACGGGAACACCATATATTTT | CASRDGNTIYF
many | TRBJ1-5 | TRBV2 | - | TGTGCCAGCAGAGACAGAAGCAATCAGCCCCAGCATTTT | CASRDRSNQPQHF
many | TRBJ1-1 | TRBV12-3/TRBV12-4 | - | TGTGCCAGCAGGATTGGTAGTACCACTGAAGCTTTCTTT | CASRIGSTTEAFF
- | TRBJ1-1 | TRBV5-4 | - | TGTGCCAGCAGCTTGGCCGGGAGGGGAATGAACACTGAAGCTTTCTTT | CASSLAGRGMNTEAFF
- | TRBJ2-2 | TRBV28 | - | TGTGCCAGCAGTTTTCCTGTAGTAGGCACCGGGGAGCTGTTTTTT | CASSFPVVGTGELFF
many | TRBJ1-5 | TRBV20-1 | - | TGCAGTGCTAGTGCGGGGGCTAGCAATCAGCCCCAGCATTTT | CSASAGASNQPQHF
- | TRBJ1-5 | TRBV4-1 | - | TGCGCCAGCAGCCAACCCGGGGTAGTAAAGCCCCAGCATTTT | CASSQPGVVKPQHF
many | TRBJ2-1 | TRBV2 | TRBD2 | TGTGCCTGCAGTGAAATGGGACTAGCAGATGAGCAGTTCTTC | CACSEMGLADEQFF
many | TRBJ2-3 | TRBV20-1 | TRBD2 | TGCAGTGCCGGATGGACTGGCGGGGGGATCGTGGATACGCAGTATTTT | CSAGWTGGGIVDTQYF
many | TRBJ2-3 | TRBV12-3/TRBV12-4 | TRBD2 | TGTGCCAGCAGCCCCCTAGCGGGGAGTACGTATACGCAGTATTTT | CASSPLAGSTYTQYF
- | TRBJ2-1 | TRBV5-1 | - | TGCGCCAGCAGCTTGGTTTGGGACCCCGCGTACAATGAGCAGTTCTTC | CASSLVWDPAYNEQFF
- | TRBJ1-3 | TRBV2 | - | TGTGCCAGCCGAGACAGTCTAGGACGAAACACCATATATTTT | CASRDSLGRNTIYF
- | TRBJ2-7 | TRBV20-1 | - | TGCAGTGCTAGAGATCCTCGAGGGAGCTACGAGCAGTACTTC | CSARDPRGSYEQYF
many | TRBJ2-4 | TRBV28 | TRBD1 | TGTGCCAGCAGTTTATTTGGACAGGGACAGTACTTC | CASSLFGQGQYF
many | TRBJ2-3 | TRBV2 | TRBD1 | TGTGCCAGCAGCTTGGCGGCAGGGGGCACCGATACGCAGTATTTT | CASSLAAGGTDTQYF
many | TRBJ2-7 | TRBV28 | - | TGTGCCAGCATGGGTGCTATATGGCAGTACTTC | CASMGAIWQYF
few | TRBJ1-1 | TRBV24-1 | - | TGTGCCACCAGTGATGGTTTTGAAGCTTTCTTT | CATSDGFEAFF
many | TRBJ2-7 | TRBV29-1 | - | TGCAGCGTTGGGTCGCCAGGGAGCTCCTACGAGCAGTACTTC | CSVGSPGSSYEQYF
many | TRBJ2-2 | TRBV2 | - | TGTGCCAGCAGTCTGGCGGGGCGAAAAAACACCGGGGAGCTGTTTTTT | CASSLAGRKNTGELFF
many | TRBJ2-1 | TRBV24-1 | - | TGTGCCACCAGTGAGGCAGGGTCAAGCAATGAGCAGTTCTTC | CATSEAGSSNEQFF
- | TRBJ2-1 | TRBV4-2 | - | TGTGCCAGCAGCCAAGCCCCGGGAGTATCCTACAATGAGCAGTTCTTC | CASSQAPGVSYNEQFF